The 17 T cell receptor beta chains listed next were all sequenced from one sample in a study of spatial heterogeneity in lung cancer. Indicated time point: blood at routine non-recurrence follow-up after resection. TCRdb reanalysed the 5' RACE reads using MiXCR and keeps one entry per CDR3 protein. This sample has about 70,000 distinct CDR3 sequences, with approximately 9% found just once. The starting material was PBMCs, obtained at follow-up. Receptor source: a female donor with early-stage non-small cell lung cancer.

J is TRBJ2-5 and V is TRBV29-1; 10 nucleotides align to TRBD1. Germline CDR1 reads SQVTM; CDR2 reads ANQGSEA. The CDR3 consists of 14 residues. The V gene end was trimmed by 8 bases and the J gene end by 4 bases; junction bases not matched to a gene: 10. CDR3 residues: CSWTGTGAAETQYF. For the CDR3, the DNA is TGCAGCTGGACCGGGACAGGGGCGGCAGAGACCCAGTACTTC.

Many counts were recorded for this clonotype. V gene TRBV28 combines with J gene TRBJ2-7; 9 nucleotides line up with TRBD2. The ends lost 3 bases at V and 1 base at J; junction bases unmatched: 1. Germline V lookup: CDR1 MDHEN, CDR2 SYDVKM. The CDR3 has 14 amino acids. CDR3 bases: TGTGCCAGCAGTTTGGCGGGAGGGTCCTACGAGCAGTACTTC. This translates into CASSLAGGSYEQYF.

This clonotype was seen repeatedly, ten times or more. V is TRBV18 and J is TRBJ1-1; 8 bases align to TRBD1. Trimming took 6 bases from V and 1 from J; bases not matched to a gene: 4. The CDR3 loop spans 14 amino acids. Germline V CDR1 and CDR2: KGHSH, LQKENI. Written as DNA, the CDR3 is TGTGCCAGCTCTCCTACAGGGGGGAACACTGAAGCTTTCTTT. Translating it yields CASSPTGGNTEAFF.

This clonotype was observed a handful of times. DNA for the CDR3: TGTGCCAGCAGCTGGCAGGGGGCGCAGGGAGAGACCCAGTACTTC. Translated: CASSWQGAQGETQYF. The chain links TRBV28 to TRBJ2-5; 8 positions match TRBD1. Per the germline V gene, CDR1 is MDHEN and CDR2 is SYDVKM. After removal of 6 bases from V and 4 bases from J, the junction contained 10 bases not matched to a gene. The CDR3 is made up of 15 amino acids.

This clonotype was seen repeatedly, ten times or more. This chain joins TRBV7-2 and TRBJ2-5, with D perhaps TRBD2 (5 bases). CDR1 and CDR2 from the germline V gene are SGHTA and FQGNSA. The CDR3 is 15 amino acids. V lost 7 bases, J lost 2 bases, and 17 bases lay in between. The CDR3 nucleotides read TGTGCCAGCACCCTAATGGGGAGCATTCAAGAGACCCAGTACTTC. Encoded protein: CASTLMGSIQETQYF.

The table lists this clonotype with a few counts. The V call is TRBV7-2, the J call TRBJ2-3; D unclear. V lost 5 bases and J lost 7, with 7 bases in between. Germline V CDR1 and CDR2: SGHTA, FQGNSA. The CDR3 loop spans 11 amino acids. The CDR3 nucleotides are TGTGCCAGCAGCCTAAGATATACGCAGTATTTT. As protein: CASSLRYTQYF.

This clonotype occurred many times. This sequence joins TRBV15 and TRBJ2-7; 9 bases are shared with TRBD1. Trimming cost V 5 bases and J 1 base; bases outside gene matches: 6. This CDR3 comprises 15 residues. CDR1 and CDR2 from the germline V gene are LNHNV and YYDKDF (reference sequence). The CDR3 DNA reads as TGTGCCACCAGCGCACCGGGACAGGGTTCCTACGAGCAGTACTTC. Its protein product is CATSAPGQGSYEQYF.

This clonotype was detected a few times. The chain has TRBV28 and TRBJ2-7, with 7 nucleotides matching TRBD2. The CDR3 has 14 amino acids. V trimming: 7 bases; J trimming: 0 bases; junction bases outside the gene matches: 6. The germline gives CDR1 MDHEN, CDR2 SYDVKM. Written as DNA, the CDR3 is TGTGCCAGCACCCCCCTAGCGGACTCCTACGAGCAGTACTTC. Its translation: CASTPLADSYEQYF.

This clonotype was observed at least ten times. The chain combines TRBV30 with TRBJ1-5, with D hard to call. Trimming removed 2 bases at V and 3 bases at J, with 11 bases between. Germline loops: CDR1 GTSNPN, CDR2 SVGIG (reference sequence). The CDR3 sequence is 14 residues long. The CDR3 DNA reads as TGTGCCTGGAGTTTAGGGCACACCAATCAGCCCCAGCATTTT. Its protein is CAWSLGHTNQPQHF.

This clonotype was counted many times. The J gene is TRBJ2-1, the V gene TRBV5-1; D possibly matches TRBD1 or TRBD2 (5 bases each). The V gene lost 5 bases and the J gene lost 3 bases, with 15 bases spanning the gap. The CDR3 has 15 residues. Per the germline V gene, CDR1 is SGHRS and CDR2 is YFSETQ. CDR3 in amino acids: CASRPTAGSYNEQFF. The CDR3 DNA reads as TGCGCCAGCAGACCGACAGCAGGGAGCTACAATGAGCAGTTCTTC.

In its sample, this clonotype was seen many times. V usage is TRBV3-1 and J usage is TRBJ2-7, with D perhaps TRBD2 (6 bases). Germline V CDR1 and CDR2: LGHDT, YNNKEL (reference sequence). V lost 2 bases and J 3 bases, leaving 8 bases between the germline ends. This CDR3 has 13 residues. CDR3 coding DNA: TGTGCCAGCAGCCAACGGGGGAGCTACGAGCAGTACTTC. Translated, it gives CASSQRGSYEQYF.

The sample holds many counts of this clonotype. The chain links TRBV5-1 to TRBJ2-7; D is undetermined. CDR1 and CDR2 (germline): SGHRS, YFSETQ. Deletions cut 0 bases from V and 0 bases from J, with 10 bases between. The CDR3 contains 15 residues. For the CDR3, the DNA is TGCGCCAGCAGCTTGGGAGGACCAAACTCCTACGAGCAGTACTTC. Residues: CASSLGGPNSYEQYF.

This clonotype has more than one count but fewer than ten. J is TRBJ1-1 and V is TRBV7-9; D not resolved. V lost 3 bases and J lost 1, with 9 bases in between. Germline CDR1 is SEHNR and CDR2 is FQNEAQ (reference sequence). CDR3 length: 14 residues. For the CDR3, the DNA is TGTGCCAGCAGCTTGAGGCGCAAGAACACTGAAGCTTTCTTT. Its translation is CASSLRRKNTEAFF.

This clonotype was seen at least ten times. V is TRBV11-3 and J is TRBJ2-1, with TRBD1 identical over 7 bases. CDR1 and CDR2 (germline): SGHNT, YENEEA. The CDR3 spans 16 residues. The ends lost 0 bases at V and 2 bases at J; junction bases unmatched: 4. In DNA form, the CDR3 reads TGTGCCAGCAGCTTAGACGGCCAGGGGGCCTACAATGAGCAGTTCTTC. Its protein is CASSLDGQGAYNEQFF.

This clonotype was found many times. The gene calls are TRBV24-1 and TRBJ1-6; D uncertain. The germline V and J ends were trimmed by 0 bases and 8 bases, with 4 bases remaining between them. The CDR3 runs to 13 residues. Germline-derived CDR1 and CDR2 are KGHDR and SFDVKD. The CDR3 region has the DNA TGTGCCACCAGTGATTTGTGGGATTCACCCCTCCACTTT. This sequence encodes CATSDLWDSPLHF.

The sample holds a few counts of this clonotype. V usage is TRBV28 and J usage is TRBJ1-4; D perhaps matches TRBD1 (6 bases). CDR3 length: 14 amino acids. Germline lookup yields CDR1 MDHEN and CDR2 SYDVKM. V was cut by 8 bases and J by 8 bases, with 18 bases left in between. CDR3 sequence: CASAGGARWEKLFF. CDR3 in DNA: TGTGCCAGCGCGGGGGGGGCTCGGTGGGAAAAACTGTTTTTT.

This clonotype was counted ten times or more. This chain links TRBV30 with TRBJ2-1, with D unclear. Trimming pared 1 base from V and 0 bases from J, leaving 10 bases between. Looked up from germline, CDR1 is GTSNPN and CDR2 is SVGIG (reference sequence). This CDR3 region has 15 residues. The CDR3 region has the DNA TGTGCCTGGAGTGGACACTCGAGCTCCTACAATGAGCAGTTCTTC. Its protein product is CAWSGHSSSYNEQFF.